Below, 19 T cell receptor beta chains from the same sample are listed, as sequenced in a study of response to subunit inactivated influenza vaccine (dated by TCRdb to the late 2010s). Libraries were made using RT-PCR. The instrument given in TCRdb is Illumina HiSeq 2500. TCRdb reworked the public reads: Q25 trimming with fastp, MiXCR clone assembly, productive beta chains retained. Every distinct CDR3 protein forms one entry, paired with its most common genes and DNA. The sample profile shows 450,000 to 600,000 distinct CDR3 sequences; less than 10% of them were found once. 10% to 15% of the sample is held by the ten biggest clonotypes. The starting material was PBMCs from blood, obtained around 25 months after vaccination. The receptors here all came from a man aged 50-75 years who received an inactivated influenza vaccine. Donor details come from another sample of the same person, matched by shared clones.

This clonotype was seen repeatedly, ten times or more. The rearrangement uses TRBV28 and TRBJ2-5; 9 nucleotides line up with TRBD1. V was pared by 5 bases and J by 5 bases, with 9 bases of the junction left unmatched. The length of the CDR3 is 15 residues. Germline CDR1 and CDR2: MDHEN and SYDVKM. CDR3 bases: TGTGCCAGCAGTGTACCCGGGACAGGGAGCGAGACCCAGTACTTC. Translation: CASSVPGTGSETQYF.

The V and J genes are TRBV7-2 and TRBJ2-5, with TRBD2 matching over 7 bases. The CDR3 covers 16 residues. J lost 0 bases, V lost 4 bases, and 8 bases had no gene match. From germline, CDR1 is SGHTA and CDR2 FQGNSA. In DNA, the CDR3 is TGTGCCAGCAGCTCCTACGTGACTAGCTACCAAGAGACCCAGTACTTC. Residues: CASSSYVTSYQETQYF. Supplemented by reference TRBV7-2 and TRBJ2-5, the full variable domain reads GAGVSQSPSNKVTEKGKDVELRCDPISGHTALYWYRQSLGQGLEFLIYFQGNSAPDKSGLPSDRFSAERTGGSVSTLTIQRTQQEDSAVYLCASSSYVTSYQETQYFGPGTRLLVL.

In the case of this clonotype: A much larger clone is a single base away; this may be a read error. The rearrangement links TRBV4-3 to TRBJ2-7; D not certain. There are 15 residues in the CDR3. Germline V gene data show CDR1 as LGHNA and CDR2 as YSLEER. CDR3 protein: CASRQDYPISYEQYF. CDR3 bases: TGCGCCAGCCGCCAAGATTACCCTATCTCCTACGAGCAGTACTTC.

The rearrangement uses TRBV5-1 and TRBJ2-2, with 8 bases matching TRBD1. Germline-derived CDR1 and CDR2 are SGHRS and YFSETQ. Germline trimming cut 3 bases from V and 1 base from J; bases unmatched to any gene: 5. CDR3 length: 16 amino acids. The CDR3 spells CASSYPGTGNTGELFF. The CDR3 DNA sequence: TGCGCCAGCAGCTACCCCGGGACAGGGAACACCGGGGAGCTGTTTTTT.

This clonotype was seen more than once but under ten times. The V and J genes are TRBV20-1 and TRBJ1-6; D not resolved. V was trimmed by 3 bases and J by 0 bases, leaving 9 bases between them. The V gene's germline CDR1 is DFQATT and CDR2 SNEGSKA (reference sequence). The CDR3 has 15 residues. CDR3 in DNA: TGCAGTGCTAGCCCTCATAGCTCCTATAATTCACCCCTCCACTTT. Encoded protein: CSASPHSSYNSPLHF.

This clonotype was seen at least ten times. The V call is TRBV29-1, the J call TRBJ2-1; 7 bases fit TRBD2. Germline V gene lookup returns CDR1 SQVTM and CDR2 ANQGSEA. Unmatched junction bases numbered 10, after V lost 7 bases and J lost 1 base. This CDR3 is built from 15 residues. CDR3 amino acids: CSAGRSGLSYNEQFF. CDR3 DNA: TGCAGCGCCGGGCGTAGCGGGCTTTCCTACAATGAGCAGTTCTTC.

This clonotype was counted between two and nine times. The V call is TRBV20-1, the J call TRBJ2-7; a weak D match, TRBD1 (6 bases). The germline gives CDR1 DFQATT, CDR2 SNEGSKA (reference sequence). This CDR3 region has 12 residues. Deletions cut 5 bases from V and 4 bases from J, with 12 bases between. In nucleotides, the CDR3 is TGCAGTGCTCACTTACAGGGTTACGAGCAGTACTTC. It is translated as CSAHLQGYEQYF.

This chain joins TRBV3-1 and TRBJ2-5; 7 bases are shared with TRBD1. With 4 bases clipped from V and 0 bases from J, the junction kept 8 bases outside the gene matches. Per germline, CDR1 LGHDT and CDR2 YNNKEL (reference sequence). The CDR3 loop spans 16 amino acids. The CDR3 protein is CASSLPTGMYQETQYF. As DNA, the CDR3 is TGTGCCAGCAGCCTTCCGACAGGGATGTACCAAGAGACCCAGTACTTC.

This clonotype was observed a handful of times. This sequence joins TRBV9 and TRBJ2-2; no clear D. Germline values: CDR1 SGDLS, CDR2 YYNGEE. The CDR3 runs 15 residues. V shed 2 bases and J shed 0 bases, with 8 bases lying between them. The CDR3 sequence is CASSVDGSNTGELFF. CDR3 DNA: TGTGCCAGCAGCGTCGACGGCTCGAACACCGGGGAGCTGTTTTTT.

Regarding this clonotype: With a much larger clone just one base away, this may be a read error. Since no conserved phenylalanine or tryptophan closes the CDR3, a read error is the likely cause. The genes are TRBV5-1 and TRBJ2-2, with a tentative D call TRBD1 (5 bases). The CDR3 contains 13 residues. CDR1 is SGHRS and CDR2 is YFSETQ in the germline V gene. Deletions cut 6 bases from V and 4 bases from J, with 10 bases between. In DNA form, the CDR3 reads TGCGCCAGCACTAACCAGGGCACCGGGGAGCTGTTTTCT. Translating gives CASTNQGTGELFS.

This clonotype was found a few times. V gene TRBV29-1 combines with J gene TRBJ2-5, with 10 bases fitting TRBD2. The V gene's germline CDR1 is SQVTM and CDR2 ANQGSEA. V lost 7 bases to trimming and J lost 3 bases; unmatched junction nucleotides: 2. The CDR3 contains 12 residues. DNA of the CDR3: TGCAGCGGGACTAGCGGAGAAGAGACCCAGTACTTC. Translating it yields CSGTSGEETQYF.

This clonotype was seen repeatedly, ten times or more. The chain uses TRBV5-1 and TRBJ2-7, with D perhaps assigned TRBD1 or TRBD2 (5 bases each). V dropped 4 bases and J dropped 2 bases, with 16 bases sitting between them. The CDR3 contains 15 residues. CDR1 SGHRS and CDR2 YFSETQ come from the germline V gene. CDR3 region: CASSATGTGTYEQYF. As DNA, the CDR3 is TGCGCCAGCAGCGCCACCGGGACGGGAACCTACGAGCAGTACTTC.

The sample holds many counts of this clonotype. The J gene is TRBJ2-7, the V gene TRBV20-1, with 10 bases that match TRBD1. After removal of 4 bases from V and 6 bases from J, the junction contained 6 bases not matched to a gene. This CDR3 comprises 13 residues. Germline assignment: CDR1 DFQATT and CDR2 SNEGSKA (reference sequence). The CDR3 sequence is CSATKRTGGEQYF. CDR3 in DNA: TGCAGTGCTACAAAACGGACAGGGGGCGAGCAGTACTTC.

This clonotype was recorded only once. This rearrangement joins TRBV7-9 to TRBJ2-7; D unresolved. This CDR3 contains 13 residues. Germline V gives CDR1 SEHNR, CDR2 FQNEAQ (reference sequence). Trimming cost V 5 bases and J 5 bases, with 13 bases left between them. The CDR3 nucleotides are TGTGCCAGCAGCGATCTCTGGGGTGACGAGCAGTACTTC. It is translated as CASSDLWGDEQYF.

The chain combines TRBV9 with TRBJ1-1; 8 bases map to TRBD1. The CDR3 loop spans 14 amino acids. The trim removed 2 bases at V and 4 bases at J, leaving 4 bases unmatched. Germline V gene lookup returns CDR1 SGDLS and CDR2 YYNGEE. For the CDR3, the DNA is TGTGCCAGCAGCGTTGGACAGGGTGGCACTGAAGCTTTCTTT. As protein: CASSVGQGGTEAFF. Supplemented by reference TRBV9 and TRBJ1-1, the full variable domain reads DSGVTQTPKHLITATGQRVTLRCSPRSGDLSVYWYQQSLDQGLQFLIQYYNGEERAKGNILERFSAQQFPDLHSELNLSSLELGDSALYFCASSVGQGGTEAFFGQGTRLTVV.

Only a few counts were recorded for this clonotype. The chain is built from TRBV20-1 and TRBJ2-7; D possibly matches TRBD1 or TRBD2 (6 bases each). Germline CDR1 DFQATT, CDR2 SNEGSKA (reference sequence). The CDR3 is 14 residues long. The germline V and J ends were trimmed by 1 base and 1 base, with 11 bases remaining between them. The CDR3 protein is CSARGGDMSYEQYF. The CDR3 bases are TGCAGTGCTAGAGGGGGGGACATGTCCTACGAGCAGTACTTC.

This clonotype was counted between two and nine times. The chain combines TRBV5-1 with TRBJ2-5; 10 bases fit TRBD2. Germline assignment: CDR1 SGHRS and CDR2 YFSETQ. Trimming at V came to 0 bases and at J to 7 bases, leaving 12 bases not matched to a gene. The CDR3 length is 17 residues. The CDR3 region has the DNA TGCGCCAGCAGCTTGGCCCAGCGGGGGGGCCCGGAGGGGACCCAGTACTTC. Amino acid sequence: CASSLAQRGGPEGTQYF.

Written as DNA, the CDR3 is TGTGCCAGCAGTGAGACATGGAACACTGAAGCTTTCTTT. Its translation is CASSETWNTEAFF. The rearrangement links TRBV6-4 to TRBJ1-1, with D uncertain. Germline loops: CDR1 MRHNA, CDR2 SNTAGT. The length of the CDR3 is 13 residues. V lost 3 bases, J lost 1 base, and 6 bases lay in between.

As regards this clonotype: At one boundary the junction diverges from the germline segment, which might be a read error. CDR3 coding DNA: TGTGTCAGCAGCGTGATTGCTAGCTCCTACAATGAGCAGTTCTTC. It specifies CVSSVIASSYNEQFF. The rearrangement uses TRBV7-2 and TRBJ2-1; D is unclear. The germline V gene has CDR1 SGHTA and CDR2 FQGNSA. The CDR3 contains 15 residues.